The clone carrying this T cell receptor beta chain occurred a few times. Antigen specificity is unknown. This entry belongs to a study of tumor-infiltrating lymphocytes in primary liver carcinoma. Study in general: Patients, male and female, were 30 to 69 years old.

The study co-extracted DNA and RNA from around 20-30 mg of unsorted bulk tissue. Every single tumor sample held over 85% viable tumor cells. Study observations and caveats: Tumor-adjacent and tumor-blood pairs shared less of their repertoires than tumor region pairs shared. Only about 7.5-25% of top clones spanned all five tumor regions.

A primer in the constant region served to generate TCR beta cDNA from 500 ng of total RNA. Each TCR beta library was derived from three nested multiplex PCR rounds that employed slightly modified ARM-PCR. Use of TRBV1-TRBV30 forward primers with a C-beta reverse primer characterized the first two PCR rounds, which lasted 10 cycles each. Via MiXCR, TCRdb re-called the multiplex PCR reads, giving one row per CDR3 protein. The data hold about 35,000 distinct CDR3 sequences, with 70% to 80% observed a single time. V dropped 4 bases and J dropped 4; count of bases not matched to a gene: 11. There are 16 residues in the CDR3. Germline CDR1 is SGHVS and CDR2 is FQNEAQ.

Sequenced input: liver tumor tissue from sampling region 4. Subset described: tumor region T4, right-lateral pole. The sequence came from a man aged 40-55 years with primary liver carcinoma and hepatitis B virus infection. This chain connects TRBV7-8 to TRBJ2-3; 7 bases match TRBD2. CDR3 in DNA: TGTGCCAGCAGCTACGGACTAGTGGACGACGCAGATACGCAGTATTTT. It encodes CASSYGLVDDADTQYF.